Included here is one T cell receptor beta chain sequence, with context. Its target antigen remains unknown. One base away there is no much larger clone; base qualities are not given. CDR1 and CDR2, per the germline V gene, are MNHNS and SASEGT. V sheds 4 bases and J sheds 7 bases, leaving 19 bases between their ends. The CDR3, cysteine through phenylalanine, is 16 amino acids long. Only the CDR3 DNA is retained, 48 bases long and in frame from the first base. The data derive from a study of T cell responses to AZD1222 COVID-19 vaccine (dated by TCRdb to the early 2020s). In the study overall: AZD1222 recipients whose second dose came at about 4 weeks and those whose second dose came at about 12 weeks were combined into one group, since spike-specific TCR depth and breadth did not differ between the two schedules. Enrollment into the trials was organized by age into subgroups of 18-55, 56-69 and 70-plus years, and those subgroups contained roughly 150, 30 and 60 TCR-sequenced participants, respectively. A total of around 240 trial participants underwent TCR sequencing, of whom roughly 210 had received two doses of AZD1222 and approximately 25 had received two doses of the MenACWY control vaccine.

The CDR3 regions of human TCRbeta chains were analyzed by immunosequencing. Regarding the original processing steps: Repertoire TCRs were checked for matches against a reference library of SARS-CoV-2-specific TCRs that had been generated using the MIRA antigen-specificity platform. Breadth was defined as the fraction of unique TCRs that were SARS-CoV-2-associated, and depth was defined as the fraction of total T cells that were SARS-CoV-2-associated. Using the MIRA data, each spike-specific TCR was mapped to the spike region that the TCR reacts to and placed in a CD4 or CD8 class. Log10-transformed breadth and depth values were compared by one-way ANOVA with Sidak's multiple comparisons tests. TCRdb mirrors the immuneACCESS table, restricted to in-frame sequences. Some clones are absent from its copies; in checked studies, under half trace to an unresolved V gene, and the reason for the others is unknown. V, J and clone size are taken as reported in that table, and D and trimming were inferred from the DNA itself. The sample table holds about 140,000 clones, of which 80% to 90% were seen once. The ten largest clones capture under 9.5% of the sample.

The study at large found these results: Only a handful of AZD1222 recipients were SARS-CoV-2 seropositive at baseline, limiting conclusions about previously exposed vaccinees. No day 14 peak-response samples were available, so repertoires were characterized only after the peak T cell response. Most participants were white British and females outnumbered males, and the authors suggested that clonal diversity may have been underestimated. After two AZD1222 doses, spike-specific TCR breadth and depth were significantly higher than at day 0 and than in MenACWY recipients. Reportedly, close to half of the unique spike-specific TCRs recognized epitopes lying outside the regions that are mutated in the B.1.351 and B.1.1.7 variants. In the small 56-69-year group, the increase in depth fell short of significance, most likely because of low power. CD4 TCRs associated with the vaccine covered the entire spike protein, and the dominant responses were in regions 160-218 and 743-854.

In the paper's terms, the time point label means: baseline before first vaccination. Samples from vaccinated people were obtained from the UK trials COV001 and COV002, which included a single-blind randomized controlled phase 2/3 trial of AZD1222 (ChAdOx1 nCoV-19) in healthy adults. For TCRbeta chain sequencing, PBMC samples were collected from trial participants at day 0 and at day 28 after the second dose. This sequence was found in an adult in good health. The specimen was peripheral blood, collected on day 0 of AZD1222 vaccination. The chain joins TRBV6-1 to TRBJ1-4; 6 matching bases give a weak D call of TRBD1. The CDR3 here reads CASSVGGLGGSEKLFF. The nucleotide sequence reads TGTGCCAGCAGTGTTGGCGGTTTAGGGGGGTCTGAAAAACTGTTTTTT.